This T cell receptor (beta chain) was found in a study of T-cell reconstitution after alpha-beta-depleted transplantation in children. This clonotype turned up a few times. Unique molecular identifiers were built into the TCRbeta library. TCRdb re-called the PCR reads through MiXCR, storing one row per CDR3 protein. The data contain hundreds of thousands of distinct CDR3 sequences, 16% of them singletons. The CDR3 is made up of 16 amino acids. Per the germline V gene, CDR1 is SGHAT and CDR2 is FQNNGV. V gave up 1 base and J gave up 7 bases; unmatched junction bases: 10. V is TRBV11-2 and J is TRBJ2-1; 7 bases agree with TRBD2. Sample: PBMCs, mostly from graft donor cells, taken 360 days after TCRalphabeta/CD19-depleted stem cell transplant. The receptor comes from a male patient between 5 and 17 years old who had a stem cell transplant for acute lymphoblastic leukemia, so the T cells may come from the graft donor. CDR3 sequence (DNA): TGTGCCAGCAGCTTAGTGTGGACTAGGGTTTATAATGAGCAGTTCTTC. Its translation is CASSLVWTRVYNEQFF.